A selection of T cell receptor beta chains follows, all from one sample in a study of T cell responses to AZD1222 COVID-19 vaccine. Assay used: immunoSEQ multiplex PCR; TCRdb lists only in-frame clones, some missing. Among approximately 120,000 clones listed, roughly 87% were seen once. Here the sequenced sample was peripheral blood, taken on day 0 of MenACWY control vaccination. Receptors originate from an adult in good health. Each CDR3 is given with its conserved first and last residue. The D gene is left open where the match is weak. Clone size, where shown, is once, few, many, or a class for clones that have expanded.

DNA: TGTGCCAGCAGCGGGAGAGGGGATCAGCCCCAGCATTTT; CDR3: CASSGRGDQPQHF; J: TRBJ1-5; size: few; D: -; V: TRBV7-8; length: 13
DNA: TGCGCCAGCAGCCAAGAGGGCAGAAACTATGGCTACACCTTC; CDR3: CASSQEGRNYGYTF; J: TRBJ1-2; size: -; D: -; V: TRBV4-3; length: 14
DNA: TGTGCCAGCAGCCCCCCGGGTGGGGTCAATCAGCCCCAGCATTTT; CDR3: CASSPPGGVNQPQHF; J: TRBJ1-5; size: -; D: -; V: TRBV7-9; length: 15
DNA: TGCGCCAGCAGTGAGACGGAAGAAGGCTACACCTTC; CDR3: CASSETEEGYTF; J: TRBJ1-2; size: -; D: -; V: TRBV10-1; length: 12
DNA: TGTGCCAGTAGTATAGAACCGGGACGGCCAAAAGGGCAGTTCTTC; CDR3: CASSIEPGRPKGQFF; J: TRBJ2-1; size: -; D: -; V: TRBV19; length: 15
DNA: TGTGCCAGCAGTAACAGGGGGCCCGCGGGTGGCTACACCTTC; CDR3: CASSNRGPAGGYTF; J: TRBJ1-2; size: -; D: TRBD1; V: TRBV6-5; length: 14
DNA: TGTGCCAGCAGTTACCACCGGGACAGCTCCTACGAGCAGTACTTC; CDR3: CASSYHRDSSYEQYF; J: TRBJ2-7; size: once; D: TRBD1; V: TRBV6-5; length: 15
DNA: TGTGCCAGCAGTTTAAGCCCTTACGAGCAGTACTTC; CDR3: CASSLSPYEQYF; J: TRBJ2-7; size: -; D: -; V: TRBV28; length: 12
DNA: TGTGCCAGTATCCAACCCAGCTCTGGAAACACCATATATTTT; CDR3: CASIQPSSGNTIYF; J: TRBJ1-3; size: -; D: -; V: TRBV19; length: 14
DNA: TGTGCCAGCAGCCCACGACCGGGCGGCGATGGCTACACCTTC; CDR3: CASSPRPGGDGYTF; J: TRBJ1-2; size: -; D: -; V: TRBV7-3; length: 14
DNA: TGTGCCATCAGTGAAAATCCGTTCAACACTGAAGCTTTCTTT; CDR3: CAISENPFNTEAFF; J: TRBJ1-1; size: -; D: -; V: TRBV10-3; length: 14
DNA: TGTGCCAGCAGTTGGCCGGGCCAAGTAGGCACTGAAGCTTTCTTT; CDR3: CASSWPGQVGTEAFF; J: TRBJ1-1; size: -; D: -; V: TRBV28; length: 15
DNA: TGTGCCACCAAGGACCACTCTGGAAACACCATATATTTT; CDR3: CATKDHSGNTIYF; J: TRBJ1-3; size: -; D: -; V: TRBV15; length: 13
DNA: TGTGCCAGCAGTTATTTGGGACAAAATCAGCCCCAGCATTTT; CDR3: CASSYLGQNQPQHF; J: TRBJ1-5; size: -; D: -; V: TRBV6-1; length: 14
DNA: TGTGCCAGCAGTTCACCGGGACAGGGGAACACTGAAGCTTTCTTT; CDR3: CASSSPGQGNTEAFF; J: TRBJ1-1; size: few; D: TRBD1; V: TRBV27; length: 15
DNA: TGTGCCTGGAGTGTCCTCGGGGGACAGGGACGGTCACCCCTCCACTTT; CDR3: CAWSVLGGQGRSPLHF; J: TRBJ1-6; size: -; D: TRBD1; V: TRBV30; length: 16
DNA: TGTGCCAGTAGTAGCATTACAGGGGGCAATCAGCCCCAGCATTTT; CDR3: CASSSITGGNQPQHF; J: TRBJ1-5; size: once; D: TRBD1; V: TRBV19; length: 15
DNA: TGTGCCAGCCAGGACAGGGGAGCTAATTCACCCCTCCACTTT; CDR3: CASQDRGANSPLHF; J: TRBJ1-6; size: -; D: TRBD1; V: TRBV27; length: 14
DNA: TGCGCCAGCAGCCTGGGACTAGCGGGTCGAGATACGCAGTATTTT; CDR3: CASSLGLAGRDTQYF; J: TRBJ2-3; size: -; D: TRBD2; V: TRBV4-3; length: 15
DNA: TGTGCCAGCTCAGCGACAGGGGTTGAGGGCTCTAGGAGTGGCTACACCTTC; CDR3: CASSATGVEGSRSGYTF; J: TRBJ1-2; size: -; D: TRBD1; V: TRBV18; length: 17
DNA: TGTGCCAGCAGCCTTAAGACAGCCTCCTACGAGCAGTACTTC; CDR3: CASSLKTASYEQYF; J: TRBJ2-7; size: -; D: -; V: TRBV7-2; length: 14
DNA: TGCGCCAGCAGCCAAGAATTTGCGGGAACTGAAGCTTTCTTT; CDR3: CASSQEFAGTEAFF; J: TRBJ1-1; size: -; D: -; V: TRBV4-3; length: 14
DNA: TGTGCCAGCAGCCAAGAAGGGTCCCAGGGCGGTAGTCAGCCCCAGCATTTT; CDR3: CASSQEGSQGGSQPQHF; J: TRBJ1-5; size: -; D: -; V: TRBV4-2; length: 17
DNA: TGCGCCAGCAGGTTGGGTTCGGCGGAGACCCAGTACTTC; CDR3: CASRLGSAETQYF; J: TRBJ2-5; size: -; D: -; V: TRBV5-1; length: 13
DNA: TGTGCCAGCAGCTTAGTGGGGGGTTCCCCCACAGATACGCAGTATTTT; CDR3: CASSLVGGSPTDTQYF; J: TRBJ2-3; size: -; D: -; V: TRBV7-9; length: 16
DNA: TGTGCCAGTAGTATAGTCAGGGGATTGGGCTACGAGCAGTACTTC; CDR3: CASSIVRGLGYEQYF; J: TRBJ2-7; size: -; D: -; V: TRBV19; length: 15
DNA: TGTGCCAGCAGTGAAGAGCGGACAGGCAATCAGCCCCAGCATTTT; CDR3: CASSEERTGNQPQHF; J: TRBJ1-5; size: medium-sized; D: -; V: TRBV2; length: 15
DNA: TGTGCCAGCAACCGGGACAGAGACCCCTACACCTTC; CDR3: CASNRDRDPYTF; J: TRBJ1-2; size: -; D: TRBD1; V: TRBV4-2; length: 12
DNA: TGTGCCAGCAGTCATAATCTAAGGGATGGCTACACCTTC; CDR3: CASSHNLRDGYTF; J: TRBJ1-2; size: -; D: -; V: TRBV13; length: 13
DNA: TGTGCCAGCAGCCTCTTGGCGGTAGCGGGGGGTACTTTCAATGAGCAGTTCTTC; CDR3: CASSLLAVAGGTFNEQFF; J: TRBJ2-1; size: few; D: TRBD2; V: TRBV7-3; length: 18
DNA: TGCGCCAACGGACAGGTCTACGAGCAGTACTTC; CDR3: CANGQVYEQYF; J: TRBJ2-7; size: -; D: TRBD1; V: TRBV5-1; length: 11
DNA: TGCGCCAGCAGCGACGACCGGGACAGCTCCTACGAGCAGTACTTC; CDR3: CASSDDRDSSYEQYF; J: TRBJ2-7; size: -; D: TRBD1; V: TRBV5-1; length: 15
DNA: TGTGCCAGCAGCTTAGAGGGATCGAGCGGGGGAGCCTACGAGCAGTACTTC; CDR3: CASSLEGSSGGAYEQYF; J: TRBJ2-7; size: -; D: TRBD2; V: TRBV7-3; length: 17
DNA: TGTGCCAGCAGCCCGAGAGACTCGTTTAGCAATCAGCCCCAGCATTTT; CDR3: CASSPRDSFSNQPQHF; J: TRBJ1-5; size: -; D: -; V: TRBV7-6; length: 16
DNA: TGTGCCAGCGGGGGTGAGGGACGGAGTAACTATGGCTACACCTTC; CDR3: CASGGEGRSNYGYTF; J: TRBJ1-2; size: -; D: -; V: TRBV2; length: 15
DNA: TGTGCCAGCAGCTCACGGGCGGGATTCGGTCGCGAGCAGTACTTC; CDR3: CASSSRAGFGREQYF; J: TRBJ2-7; size: -; D: -; V: TRBV5-6; length: 15
DNA: TGTGCCAGCAGCTTAGCGGGCACAGGTAGTAATTCACCCCTCCACTTT; CDR3: CASSLAGTGSNSPLHF; J: TRBJ1-6; size: once; D: -; V: TRBV7-6; length: 16
DNA: TGTGCCAGCAGCTTGGATATGGCTTCCTACGAGCAGTACTTC; CDR3: CASSLDMASYEQYF; J: TRBJ2-7; size: -; D: -; V: TRBV5-5; length: 14
DNA: TGTGCCAGCACCGGGACTAGCGGTTCTTTTTCCTACAATGAGCAGTTCTTC; CDR3: CASTGTSGSFSYNEQFF; J: TRBJ2-1; size: -; D: TRBD2; V: TRBV28; length: 17
DNA: TGTGCCATCAGTGAGCTACAGGGGGATGGCTACACCTTC; CDR3: CAISELQGDGYTF; J: TRBJ1-2; size: -; D: TRBD1; V: TRBV10-3; length: 13
DNA: TGCGCCAGCAGCCAAGGCCGAGGTGAGCGGGGAGGAAGTGAGCAGTTCTTC; CDR3: CASSQGRGERGGSEQFF; J: TRBJ2-1; size: -; D: TRBD2; V: TRBV4-1; length: 17